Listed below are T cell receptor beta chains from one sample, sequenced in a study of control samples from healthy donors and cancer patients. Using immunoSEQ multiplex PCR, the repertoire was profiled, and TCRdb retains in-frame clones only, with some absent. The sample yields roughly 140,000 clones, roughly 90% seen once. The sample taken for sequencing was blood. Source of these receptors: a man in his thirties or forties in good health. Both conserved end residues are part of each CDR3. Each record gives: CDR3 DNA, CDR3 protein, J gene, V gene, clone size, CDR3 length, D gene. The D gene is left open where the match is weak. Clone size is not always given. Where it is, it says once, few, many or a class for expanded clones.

CDR3 DNA: TGCAGTGCCTGTTATGAAAAACTGTTTTTT
CDR3 protein: CSACYEKLFF
J gene: TRBJ1-4
V gene: TRBV20-1
clone size: -
CDR3 length: 10
D gene: -

CDR3 DNA: TGTGCCAGCAGTTACTCGCTAGCGGGAGGAGGGTCCTACAATGAGCAGTTCTTC
CDR3 protein: CASSYSLAGGGSYNEQFF
J gene: TRBJ2-1
V gene: TRBV6-2/TRBV6-3
clone size: -
CDR3 length: 18
D gene: TRBD2

CDR3 DNA: TGTGCCAGCAGCTTGTCTAGCGGGAGCTACGAGCAGTACTTC
CDR3 protein: CASSLSSGSYEQYF
J gene: TRBJ2-7
V gene: TRBV7-9
clone size: -
CDR3 length: 14
D gene: TRBD2

CDR3 DNA: TGTGCCAGCAGCTTGCAGGGGGCCAGGGGCTACACCTTC
CDR3 protein: CASSLQGARGYTF
J gene: TRBJ1-2
V gene: TRBV5-6
clone size: -
CDR3 length: 13
D gene: TRBD1

CDR3 DNA: TGTGCCAGCAGCTTGGGGGGAACGAGGGGTGGAAACACCATATATTTT
CDR3 protein: CASSLGGTRGGNTIYF
J gene: TRBJ1-3
V gene: TRBV5-4
clone size: -
CDR3 length: 16
D gene: -

CDR3 DNA: TGTGCCAGCAGCCATTTTTCCGGTTCGTCCGACGAGCAGTACTTC
CDR3 protein: CASSHFSGSSDEQYF
J gene: TRBJ2-7
V gene: TRBV3-1/TRBV3-2
clone size: -
CDR3 length: 15
D gene: -

CDR3 DNA: TGTGCCAGCAGTATAAGAGCAGGGGTCACTCAGCCCCAGCATTTT
CDR3 protein: CASSIRAGVTQPQHF
J gene: TRBJ1-5
V gene: TRBV6-2/TRBV6-3
clone size: -
CDR3 length: 15
D gene: -

CDR3 DNA: TGTGCCAGCAGCTCCTACAGGGATTACTATAATTCACCCCTCCACTTT
CDR3 protein: CASSSYRDYYNSPLHF
J gene: TRBJ1-6
V gene: TRBV7-9
clone size: once
CDR3 length: 16
D gene: -

CDR3 DNA: TGTGCCACCAGCGATATTAACACCGGGGAGCTGTTTTTT
CDR3 protein: CATSDINTGELFF
J gene: TRBJ2-2
V gene: TRBV24-1
clone size: -
CDR3 length: 13
D gene: -

CDR3 DNA: TGTGCCAGCAGCTTAGATCGAGCGGGGAGGAGCACAGATACGCAGTATTTT
CDR3 protein: CASSLDRAGRSTDTQYF
J gene: TRBJ2-3
V gene: TRBV11-2
clone size: -
CDR3 length: 17
D gene: TRBD2

CDR3 DNA: TGTGCCAGCAGTGTTCATGGGACCTTGGGGCCCGGGGAGCTGTTTTTT
CDR3 protein: CASSVHGTLGPGELFF
J gene: TRBJ2-2
V gene: TRBV2
clone size: -
CDR3 length: 16
D gene: -

CDR3 DNA: TGTGCCAGCTCACCAGGCGGGCCAGAGACCCAGTACTTC
CDR3 protein: CASSPGGPETQYF
J gene: TRBJ2-5
V gene: TRBV18
clone size: -
CDR3 length: 13
D gene: -

CDR3 DNA: TGTGCCACCAGTTCAGGGGGCCGGACTGAAGCTTTCTTT
CDR3 protein: CATSSGGRTEAFF
J gene: TRBJ1-1
V gene: TRBV24-1
clone size: few
CDR3 length: 13
D gene: TRBD1

CDR3 DNA: TGCGCCAGCAGCCAAAGATCCCAGAGTGATGGCTACACCTTC
CDR3 protein: CASSQRSQSDGYTF
J gene: TRBJ1-2
V gene: TRBV4-3
clone size: -
CDR3 length: 14
D gene: -

CDR3 DNA: TGCAGCGCCAGGACAGGGGATAACTATGGCTACACCTTC
CDR3 protein: CSARTGDNYGYTF
J gene: TRBJ1-2
V gene: TRBV29-1
clone size: few
CDR3 length: 13
D gene: TRBD1

CDR3 DNA: TGTGCCAGCAGTTCTGGGGGCTACCTCAATAGCAATCAGCCCCAGCATTTT
CDR3 protein: CASSSGGYLNSNQPQHF
J gene: TRBJ1-5
V gene: TRBV2
clone size: -
CDR3 length: 17
D gene: -

CDR3 DNA: TGTGCCAGCAGCTTAAGGCAGCCCCAAGAGACCCAGTACTTC
CDR3 protein: CASSLRQPQETQYF
J gene: TRBJ2-5
V gene: TRBV11-3
clone size: -
CDR3 length: 14
D gene: -

CDR3 DNA: TGTGCCAGCAGCGATGGACAGTTGAACACTGAAGCTTTCTTT
CDR3 protein: CASSDGQLNTEAFF
J gene: TRBJ1-1
V gene: TRBV11-3
clone size: -
CDR3 length: 14
D gene: -

CDR3 DNA: TGTGCCAGCAGTCCCGGCAATGAGCAGTTCTTC
CDR3 protein: CASSPGNEQFF
J gene: TRBJ2-1
V gene: TRBV27
clone size: -
CDR3 length: 11
D gene: -

CDR3 DNA: TGTGCCAGCAGCTTAGAGAGCGGGCTCGAGACCCAGTACTTC
CDR3 protein: CASSLESGLETQYF
J gene: TRBJ2-5
V gene: TRBV11-3
clone size: -
CDR3 length: 14
D gene: -

CDR3 DNA: TGTGCCAGCAGCCCACCGGCGGTCGGTGAGCAGTTCTTC
CDR3 protein: CASSPPAVGEQFF
J gene: TRBJ2-1
V gene: TRBV9
clone size: -
CDR3 length: 13
D gene: -

CDR3 DNA: TGTGCCAGCAGCCCCGGACTTATGGGGGATGAGCAGTTCTTC
CDR3 protein: CASSPGLMGDEQFF
J gene: TRBJ2-1
V gene: TRBV7-3
clone size: -
CDR3 length: 14
D gene: -

CDR3 DNA: TGTGCCAGCCGCCTCATTGGGGCCAACGTCCTGACTTTC
CDR3 protein: CASRLIGANVLTF
J gene: TRBJ2-6
V gene: TRBV2
clone size: -
CDR3 length: 13
D gene: -

CDR3 DNA: TGTGCCAGCTCACCACCCGCAGGGAACTATGGCTACACCTTC
CDR3 protein: CASSPPAGNYGYTF
J gene: TRBJ1-2
V gene: TRBV18
clone size: -
CDR3 length: 14
D gene: -

CDR3 DNA: TGCGCCAGCAGAACGGGGGGTACGGGGACCCAGTACTTC
CDR3 protein: CASRTGGTGTQYF
J gene: TRBJ2-5
V gene: TRBV5-1
clone size: -
CDR3 length: 13
D gene: TRBD2

CDR3 DNA: TGTGCCAGCAGCCAAGATCTTGGGACAGAGGGGACCCAGTACTTC
CDR3 protein: CASSQDLGTEGTQYF
J gene: TRBJ2-5
V gene: TRBV4-2
clone size: -
CDR3 length: 15
D gene: TRBD1

CDR3 DNA: TGTGCCAGCAGCGCGAGGGGACTAGCGGGTTACAATGAGCAGTTCTTC
CDR3 protein: CASSARGLAGYNEQFF
J gene: TRBJ2-1
V gene: TRBV9
clone size: -
CDR3 length: 16
D gene: TRBD2

CDR3 DNA: TGTGCCAGCAGCGTAAATCAGGGTCTCGAGCAGTACTTC
CDR3 protein: CASSVNQGLEQYF
J gene: TRBJ2-7
V gene: TRBV9
clone size: -
CDR3 length: 13
D gene: -

CDR3 DNA: TGTGCCAGCTCACCAGACAGAAACTATGGCTACACCTTC
CDR3 protein: CASSPDRNYGYTF
J gene: TRBJ1-2
V gene: TRBV18
clone size: -
CDR3 length: 13
D gene: -

CDR3 DNA: TGTGCCAGCAGTCCTGCATCCACAGGGGGTGGCTACACCTTC
CDR3 protein: CASSPASTGGGYTF
J gene: TRBJ1-2
V gene: TRBV27
clone size: -
CDR3 length: 14
D gene: TRBD1

CDR3 DNA: TGTGCCAGCAGTCGTCAGGGGCCGCTGTTTGGCTACACCTTC
CDR3 protein: CASSRQGPLFGYTF
J gene: TRBJ1-2
V gene: TRBV3-1/TRBV3-2
clone size: -
CDR3 length: 14
D gene: -

CDR3 DNA: TGTGCCATCAGTGAGTCCTTCCTAGGGGGGGGCGCGGGTTCACCCCTCCACTTT
CDR3 protein: CAISESFLGGGAGSPLHF
J gene: TRBJ1-6
V gene: TRBV10-3
clone size: -
CDR3 length: 18
D gene: -

CDR3 DNA: TGTGCCAGCAGCCAAGGAGGGGTCTATGGCTACACCTTC
CDR3 protein: CASSQGGVYGYTF
J gene: TRBJ1-2
V gene: TRBV16
clone size: -
CDR3 length: 13
D gene: -

CDR3 DNA: TGTGCCAGCAGCTCTCCCTCAGGGTCCACTGAAGCTTTCTTT
CDR3 protein: CASSSPSGSTEAFF
J gene: TRBJ1-1
V gene: TRBV7-9
clone size: -
CDR3 length: 14
D gene: -

CDR3 DNA: TGTGCCAGTAGTATAGGTGGCGGGGGGTCGAATGAGCAGTTCTTC
CDR3 protein: CASSIGGGGSNEQFF
J gene: TRBJ2-1
V gene: TRBV19
clone size: -
CDR3 length: 15
D gene: TRBD2

CDR3 DNA: TGTGCCAGCAGCCTAGGGACAGGGGTGAACACTGAAGCTTTCTTT
CDR3 protein: CASSLGTGVNTEAFF
J gene: TRBJ1-1
V gene: TRBV27
clone size: -
CDR3 length: 15
D gene: TRBD1

CDR3 DNA: TGTGCCAGCAGCCCGCCGGGACAGTCTCAGCCCCAGCATTTT
CDR3 protein: CASSPPGQSQPQHF
J gene: TRBJ1-5
V gene: TRBV5-5
clone size: -
CDR3 length: 14
D gene: TRBD1

CDR3 DNA: TGTGCCAGCAGCTTTGATCCCGGCTCATACAATGAGCAGTTCTTC
CDR3 protein: CASSFDPGSYNEQFF
J gene: TRBJ2-1
V gene: TRBV7-8
clone size: -
CDR3 length: 15
D gene: -

CDR3 DNA: TGTGCCAGCAGGCAACAGGGACTCTTTCTTTACGAGCAGTACTTC
CDR3 protein: CASRQQGLFLYEQYF
J gene: TRBJ2-7
V gene: TRBV28
clone size: -
CDR3 length: 15
D gene: -

CDR3 DNA: TGTGCCAGCAGCTTGTTCCTCAGTGAAAAACTGTTTTTT
CDR3 protein: CASSLFLSEKLFF
J gene: TRBJ1-4
V gene: TRBV5-6
clone size: -
CDR3 length: 13
D gene: -

CDR3 DNA: TGTGCCAGCAGTCCTCGGACAGTAGTTGCAACTAATGAAAAACTGTTTTTT
CDR3 protein: CASSPRTVVATNEKLFF
J gene: TRBJ1-4
V gene: TRBV28
clone size: -
CDR3 length: 17
D gene: -

CDR3 DNA: TGTGCCGGGGGCGTGCTGTACGAGCAGTACTTC
CDR3 protein: CAGGVLYEQYF
J gene: TRBJ2-7
V gene: TRBV7-8
clone size: -
CDR3 length: 11
D gene: -

CDR3 DNA: TGTGCCAGCTGTGGGAGTAGCAATCAGCCCCAGCATTTT
CDR3 protein: CASCGSSNQPQHF
J gene: TRBJ1-5
V gene: TRBV18
clone size: -
CDR3 length: 13
D gene: -

CDR3 DNA: TGTGCCAGCAGCTCGGTAACTGGGACCGGGGAGCTGTTTTTT
CDR3 protein: CASSSVTGTGELFF
J gene: TRBJ2-2
V gene: TRBV7-9
clone size: -
CDR3 length: 14
D gene: -

CDR3 DNA: TGTGCCAGCAGCTTGCTTGTAGCGGGGCTCACAGATACGCAGTATTTT
CDR3 protein: CASSLLVAGLTDTQYF
J gene: TRBJ2-3
V gene: TRBV5-6
clone size: -
CDR3 length: 16
D gene: TRBD2

CDR3 DNA: TGTGCCAGCAGTGGAATCCCAGGGGATGAGGAAAAACTGTTTTTT
CDR3 protein: CASSGIPGDEEKLFF
J gene: TRBJ1-4
V gene: TRBV2
clone size: -
CDR3 length: 15
D gene: -

CDR3 DNA: TGTGCCACCAGTGTTGGGGGGAAGGCGGGCACCGGGGAGCTGTTTTTT
CDR3 protein: CATSVGGKAGTGELFF
J gene: TRBJ2-2
V gene: TRBV24-1
clone size: -
CDR3 length: 16
D gene: -

CDR3 DNA: TGCGCCAGCAGCCGAATGGAGAACACTGAAGCTTTCTTT
CDR3 protein: CASSRMENTEAFF
J gene: TRBJ1-1
V gene: TRBV5-1
clone size: -
CDR3 length: 13
D gene: -

CDR3 DNA: TGTGCCAGCAGCCAAGCCGGGGGGATGATGAACACTGAAGCTTTCTTT
CDR3 protein: CASSQAGGMMNTEAFF
J gene: TRBJ1-1
V gene: TRBV14
clone size: -
CDR3 length: 16
D gene: -

CDR3 DNA: TGTGCCAGCAGCCGCCGGGCCGTCGGGGGGGACGCCTACAATGAGCAGTTCTTC
CDR3 protein: CASSRRAVGGDAYNEQFF
J gene: TRBJ2-1
V gene: TRBV11-3
clone size: -
CDR3 length: 18
D gene: TRBD2